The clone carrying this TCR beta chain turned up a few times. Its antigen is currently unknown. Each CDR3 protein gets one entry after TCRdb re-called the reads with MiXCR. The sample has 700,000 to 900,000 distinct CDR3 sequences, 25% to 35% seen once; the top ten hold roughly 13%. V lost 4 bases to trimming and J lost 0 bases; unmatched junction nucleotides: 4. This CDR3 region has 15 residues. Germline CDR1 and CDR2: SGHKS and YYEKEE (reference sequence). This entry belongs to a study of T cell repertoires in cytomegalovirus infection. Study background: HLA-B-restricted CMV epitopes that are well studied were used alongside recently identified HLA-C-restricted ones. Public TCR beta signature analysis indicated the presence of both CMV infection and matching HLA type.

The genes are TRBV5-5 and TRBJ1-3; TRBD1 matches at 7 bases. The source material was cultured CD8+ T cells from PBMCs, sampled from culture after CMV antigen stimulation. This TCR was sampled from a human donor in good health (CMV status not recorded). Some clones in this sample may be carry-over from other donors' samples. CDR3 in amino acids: CASSGGTASGNTIYF. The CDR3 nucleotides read TGTGCCAGCAGCGGAGGGACAGCCTCTGGAAACACCATATATTTT.